These T cell receptor beta chains were read from a single sample in a study of blood T cell repertoires in COVID-19. Generated by immunoSEQ multiplex PCR, the TCRdb table keeps only in-frame clones and is missing some. The table shows roughly 38,000 clones, with more than 80% occurring only once. The sequenced material came from peripheral blood. These receptors were obtained from a man in his sixties in a cohort sampled during active COVID-19. The CDR3 runs from the conserved cysteine through the conserved F or W. Fields, in order: CDR3 DNA, CDR3 protein, D gene, clone size, CDR3 length, V gene, J gene. D genes are given only for firm matches. Clone size is given for some rows only: seen once, a few or many times, or a class if the clone is expanded.

TGTGCCAGCAGCCAATTGGGAGGTCTCGAGCAGTACTTC	CASSQLGGLEQYF	NA	NA	13	TRBV3-1/TRBV3-2	TRBJ2-7
TGTGCCCTCAAGGCTAGCGGGGCAACGAACACCGGGGAGCTGTTTTTT	CALKASGATNTGELFF	TRBD2	NA	16	TRBV10-3	TRBJ2-2
TGTGCCAGCAGTCTATCTCCCGGGGGGACCCAGTACTTC	CASSLSPGGTQYF	NA	NA	13	TRBV6-5	TRBJ2-5
TGTGCCAGCAGTGAAATCAGGCTTCGAAATCAGCCCCAGCATTTT	CASSEIRLRNQPQHF	NA	NA	15	TRBV6-1	TRBJ1-5
TGCAGCGTTGTAGTGACAGGGGTGTACGAGCAGTACTTC	CSVVVTGVYEQYF	TRBD1	NA	13	TRBV29-1	TRBJ2-7
TGTGCCAGCAGTCGGGGTCCCCTCTCCTACGAGCAGTACTTC	CASSRGPLSYEQYF	NA	once	14	TRBV2	TRBJ2-7
TGTGCCAGCAGACGACAGGGAGATACTGAAGCTTTCTTT	CASRRQGDTEAFF	TRBD1	few	13	TRBV6-5	TRBJ1-1
TGTGCCACCAGTGATGCCGGACAGGGGGCGAACATTCAGTACTTC	CATSDAGQGANIQYF	TRBD1	NA	15	TRBV24-1	TRBJ2-4
TGCAGTGCTAGTGACGCGAACACCGGGGAGCTGTTTTTT	CSASDANTGELFF	NA	NA	13	TRBV20-1	TRBJ2-2
TGTGCCAGCAGCTTAGGGGCAGGGGGAGAAGGCTACACCTTC	CASSLGAGGEGYTF	TRBD1	NA	14	TRBV7-9	TRBJ1-2
TGTGCCAGCAGTTTACCCCGTAGCGGGGAAAACAATGAGCAGTTCTTC	CASSLPRSGENNEQFF	TRBD2	NA	16	TRBV28	TRBJ2-1
TGTGCCAGCAGCGCTGACAGACTAGCGACCCAAGAGACCCAGTACTTC	CASSADRLATQETQYF	TRBD2	NA	16	TRBV9	TRBJ2-5
TGTGCCAGCAGCCTCGGACAGGGCCGAGAGGGTCTAGCCAAAAACATTCAGTACTTC	CASSLGQGREGLAKNIQYF	TRBD1	NA	19	TRBV14	TRBJ2-4
TGTGCCTGGGGACGGGGTTCTAGCGGCGTAACCTACGAGCAGTACTTC	CAWGRGSSGVTYEQYF	TRBD2	NA	16	TRBV30	TRBJ2-7
TGTGCCAGCATACGATACCTACGGGAGACCCAGTACTTC	CASIRYLRETQYF	NA	NA	13	TRBV27	TRBJ2-5
TGTGCCACCTCCCTCGGACTCCAGACTACCGGGGAGCTGTTTTTT	CATSLGLQTTGELFF	NA	NA	15	TRBV10-3	TRBJ2-2
TGCGCCAGCAGCCACCTGGACAGGGCGGCCCCCAAAAACATTCAGTACTTC	CASSHLDRAAPKNIQYF	TRBD1	NA	17	TRBV4-1	TRBJ2-4